A selection of T cell receptor beta chains follows, all from one sample in a study of blood T cell repertoires in COVID-19. The assay was immunoSEQ multiplex PCR, and TCRdb's table has in-frame clones only and misses some. The sample contains around 88,000 clones, about three quarters of which appear only once. Material for sequencing was peripheral blood. Receptors were obtained from a man aged 50 to 59 who had recovered from COVID-19. Each CDR3 is given with its conserved first and last residue.

j_gene,v_gene,CDR3aa
TRBJ1-1,TRBV21-1,CASSKPGQKLTEAFF
TRBJ2-5,TRBV6-5,CASNGQGPRETQYF
TRBJ1-3,TRBV12-5,CASGLGAGNTIYF
TRBJ2-3,TRBV29-1,CSVESGYTQYF
TRBJ1-4,TRBV19,CASSIGAATNEKLFF
TRBJ1-1,TRBV7-8,CASSAKGRDTEAFF
TRBJ1-4,TRBV5-1,CASSPQTGALEKLFF
TRBJ2-3,TRBV5-4,CASSLFPADTQYF
TRBJ2-2,TRBV9,CASSARALSGELFF
TRBJ1-2,TRBV27,CASSRQGQLAYGYTF
TRBJ1-2,TRBV7-9,CASSLVQGALYGYTF
TRBJ1-5,TRBV4-1,CASSQESGTGRQPQHF
TRBJ2-1,TRBV7-2,CASSSGQLSTQFF
TRBJ2-7,TRBV16,CASSQAAEQYF
TRBJ1-2,TRBV7-2,CASTERAAGAGGYGYTF
TRBJ1-2,TRBV20-1,CSATPVYGYTF
TRBJ2-7,TRBV5-1,CASRNIRDRGYEQYF
TRBJ2-1,TRBV7-3,CASSFGGLNEQFF
TRBJ2-2,TRBV4-2,CASSQGRVGHGTRLNTGELFF
TRBJ2-5,TRBV28,CASTAGQRMTQYF
TRBJ1-5,TRBV19,CASSTWRDQPQHF
TRBJ1-4,TRBV7-9,CASSLTGPGGEKLFF
TRBJ2-5,TRBV5-1,CASSLAVRGEETQYF
TRBJ2-7,TRBV10-1,CASSPCLACEQYF
TRBJ1-3,TRBV19,CASIKNRATGNTIYF
TRBJ2-3,TRBV12-5,CASGQATDTQYF
TRBJ2-5,TRBV27,CASSSRVGETQYF
TRBJ2-1,TRBV5-1,CASSAGTSGGYNEQFF
TRBJ2-3,TRBV19,CASSIGYGGGTDTQYF
TRBJ1-5,TRBV6-5,CASRRTGGNQPQHF
TRBJ2-3,TRBV10-3,CAISGGLAGVADTQYF